The 29 T cell receptor beta chains reported below all come from one sample, sequenced in a study of T-cell memory formation after mild COVID-19 (dated by TCRdb to about 2021). The library was produced with 5' RACE. TCRdb shows the sequencer as Illumina NovaSeq 6000. Starting from the raw public reads, TCRdb applied fastp trimming at Q25, assembled clones with MiXCR and retained in-frame beta chains. Every CDR3 protein is listed once, alongside the most common genes and DNA of its rows. The sample contains roughly 620,000 distinct CDR3 sequences, about 20% of them found a single time. 12% of the sample goes to the ten largest clones. Sequencing input: PBMCs or a T cell subset sorted from them (not recorded which). The source is an adult woman who had mild COVID-19 (a few samples of this study predate the infection). The sample titles of this study are shuffled in the database, so cell type and time point are left out; the donor was told from shared clones.

The genes are TRBV12-3 or TRBV12-4 and TRBJ2-5; TRBD1 matches at 9 bases. The CDR3 is made up of 15 amino acids. V lost 3 bases, J lost 3 bases, and 5 bases stayed unmatched. The CDR3 protein is CASSFPGTGKETQYF. DNA of the CDR3: TGTGCCAGCAGTTTCCCCGGGACAGGGAAAGAGACCCAGTACTTC.

This clonotype was picked up a small number of times. The rearrangement joins TRBV20-1 to TRBJ1-1; the D is unclear. Germline V gene sequence: CDR1 DFQATT, CDR2 SNEGSKA (reference sequence). There are 15 residues in the CDR3. The V and J ends lost 0 bases and 1 base respectively, with 12 bases between them. The CDR3 DNA sequence: TGCAGTGCTAGAGATCGGATGTGGGGGAACACTGAAGCTTTCTTT. Amino acids: CSARDRMWGNTEAFF.

The chain joins TRBV5-5 to TRBJ1-2; D is unresolved. V was cut by 0 bases and J by 3 bases, with 12 bases left in between. The length of the CDR3 is 15 residues. From germline, CDR1 is SGHKS and CDR2 YYEKEE (reference sequence). Here the CDR3 DNA reads TGTGCCAGCAGCTTGGGGCCGGGGAGTGACTATGGCTACACCTTC. This codes for CASSLGPGSDYGYTF.

V and J are TRBV10-3 and TRBJ1-3; D gene unclear. CDR1 ENHRY and CDR2 SYGVKD come from the germline V gene. V was cut by 5 bases and J by 0 bases, with 8 bases left in between. The CDR3 sequence is 14 residues long. The CDR3 DNA reads TGTGCCATCAGTCAGGTTTCCTCTGGAAACACCATATATTTT. It specifies CAISQVSSGNTIYF.

This clonotype was picked up a small number of times. The genes are TRBV5-1 and TRBJ2-5, with 7 positions matching TRBD2. V trimming: 5 bases; J trimming: 1 base; junction bases outside the gene matches: 8. This CDR3 comprises 15 residues. The germline gives CDR1 SGHRS, CDR2 YFSETQ. CDR3 coding DNA: TGCGCCAGCAGTCTGAGCGGGACGCCCCAAGAGACCCAGTACTTC. Translation gives CASSLSGTPQETQYF. The full variable domain, with the rest looked up from reference TRBV5-1 and TRBJ2-5, is KAGVTQTPRYLIKTRGQQVTLSCSPISGHRSVSWYQQTPGQGLQFLFEYFSETQRNKGNFPGRFSGRQFSNSRSEMNVSTLELGDSALYLCASSLSGTPQETQYFGPGTRLLVL.

This clonotype was detected only a few times. The chain's CDR3 is CASSVGGLAVDVQYF. CDR3 sequence (DNA): TGTGCCAGCAGCGTAGGGGGGCTAGCGGTAGACGTGCAGTACTTC. The chain uses TRBV9 and TRBJ2-7; TRBD2 might be the D (7 bases). The germline V gene has CDR1 SGDLS and CDR2 YYNGEE. The CDR3 covers 15 residues. The V gene lost 0 bases and the J gene lost 9 bases, with 19 bases spanning the gap.

The sample holds a few counts of this clonotype. The chain combines TRBV19 with TRBJ2-5, with a possible D match to TRBD2 (5 bases). This CDR3 is 11 amino acids long. V dropped 6 bases and J dropped 4 bases, with 6 bases sitting between them. The germline V gene has CDR1 LNHDA and CDR2 SQIVND (reference sequence). The CDR3 protein is CASRAGETQYF. CDR3 nucleotide sequence: TGTGCCAGTAGGGCGGGAGAGACCCAGTACTTC.

This clonotype was observed a handful of times. The chain has TRBV20-1 and TRBJ2-1, with unresolved D. The CDR3 contains 12 residues. V was trimmed by 3 bases and J by 8 bases, leaving 11 bases between them. Germline CDR1 is DFQATT and CDR2 is SNEGSKA (reference sequence). CDR3 nucleotides: TGCAGTGCTAGGCCATCAGATCATGAGCAGTTCTTC. This gives the protein CSARPSDHEQFF.

This clonotype was seen ten or more times. This chain joins TRBV5-1 and TRBJ1-2; 9 nucleotides match TRBD1. Germline loops: CDR1 SGHRS, CDR2 YFSETQ. After removal of 4 bases from V and 8 bases from J, the junction contained 9 bases not matched to a gene. The CDR3 extends over 14 amino acids. The chain's CDR3 is CASSVDRGHGGYTF. In nucleotides, the CDR3 is TGCGCCAGCAGCGTGGACAGGGGCCACGGCGGCTACACCTTC.

This clonotype was seen a few times. The chain recombines TRBV11-2 with TRBJ2-7; TRBD2 is a possible D gene (5 bases). The V gene lost 2 bases and the J gene lost 0 bases, with 11 bases spanning the gap. Germline V CDR1 and CDR2: SGHAT, FQNNGV. The CDR3 runs to 15 residues. The CDR3 region has the DNA TGTGCCAGCAGCTTATCCCGGGGATACTCCTACGAGCAGTACTTC. This codes for CASSLSRGYSYEQYF.

This clonotype was counted between two and nine times. The J gene is TRBJ1-1, the V gene TRBV7-3, with 9 nucleotides matching TRBD1. The CDR3 length is 13 residues. Trimming removed 3 bases from V and 6 bases from J; junction bases left unmatched: 2. CDR1 is SGHTA and CDR2 is FQGTGA in the germline V gene. The CDR3 is CASSLDRGAEAFF. DNA of the CDR3: TGTGCCAGCAGCTTGGACAGGGGCGCTGAAGCTTTCTTT.

V and J are TRBV12-3 or TRBV12-4 and TRBJ2-2, with 7 positions matching TRBD2. The length of the CDR3 is 15 residues. V lost 6 bases and J lost 4; bases outside the gene matches: 8. Here the CDR3 reads CASSPGGWFTGELFF. The CDR3 DNA follows: TGTGCCAGCAGCCCCGGGGGGTGGTTCACCGGGGAGCTGTTTTTT.

This clonotype was counted a few times. DNA for the CDR3: TGCGCCAGCAGCTTGGGGCAGCTAGCGGGGGGCCAAGAGACCCAGTACTTC. Protein sequence: CASSLGQLAGGQETQYF. The genes are TRBV5-1 and TRBJ2-5; 11 bases are a match to TRBD2. The CDR3 is 17 amino acids. Germline CDR1 reads SGHRS; CDR2 reads YFSETQ. V was clipped by 0 bases and J by 1 base; unmatched bases: 5.

This clonotype was seen many times. The rearrangement links TRBV6-2 or TRBV6-3 to TRBJ2-2; weak D call: TRBD1 (5 bases). With 6 bases removed from V and 5 bases from J, the gap between germline ends came to 13 bases. The CDR3 is 14 residues long. The germline V gene encodes CDR1 MNHEY and CDR2 SVGEGT. The CDR3 protein is CASRGRVQTGELFF. The CDR3 nucleotides are TGTGCCAGCAGGGGCAGGGTCCAAACCGGGGAGCTGTTTTTT.

On this clonotype: An end of the junction does not agree with germline; a read error may underlie this. The chain couples TRBV7-6 to TRBJ2-7, with TRBD2 matching 7 bases. The CDR3 spans 15 residues. Germline CDR1 SGHVS, CDR2 FNYEAQ. CDR3 sequence: CAGSSKRDYTDEQYF. CDR3 coding DNA: TGTGCCGGCAGCTCCAAGAGGGACTACACCGACGAGCAGTACTTC.

This clonotype was recorded many times. The chain links TRBV7-3 to TRBJ2-1, with D maybe TRBD1 (6 bases). The CDR3 has 15 amino acids. Germline V gene sequence: CDR1 SGHTA, CDR2 FQGTGA. The V gene lost 5 bases and the J gene lost 6 bases, with 17 bases spanning the gap. CDR3 protein: CASSPTGVRFNEQFF. The CDR3 DNA follows: TGTGCCAGCAGCCCGACAGGCGTCAGATTCAATGAGCAGTTCTTC.

The chain couples TRBV25-1 to TRBJ2-2; D is ambiguous. Per the germline V gene, CDR1 is MGHDK and CDR2 is SYGVNS. V was trimmed by 5 bases and J by 3 bases, leaving 10 bases between them. The CDR3 consists of 14 residues. The CDR3 DNA is TGTGCCAGCAGTTTTCGGATTCACACCGGGGAGCTGTTTTTT. This encodes CASSFRIHTGELFF.

This clonotype has more than one count but fewer than ten. V and J are TRBV6-5 and TRBJ2-1; TRBD2 matches at 8 bases. This CDR3 has 17 residues. CDR1 MNHEY and CDR2 SVGAGI come from the germline V gene. The V gene end was trimmed by 0 bases and the J gene end by 2 bases; junction bases not matched to a gene: 6. In nucleotides, the CDR3 is TGTGCCAGCAGTTACTCGGAGCGGGGGTTTACCTACAATGAGCAGTTCTTC. Its translation: CASSYSERGFTYNEQFF.

This clonotype was observed a handful of times. V and J are TRBV5-1 and TRBJ2-2; D uncertain. Germline assignment: CDR1 SGHRS and CDR2 YFSETQ. V dropped 4 bases and J dropped 2 bases, with 12 bases sitting between them. The CDR3 contains 15 residues. The CDR3 reads CASSGYDGNTGELFF. Written as DNA, the CDR3 is TGCGCCAGCAGCGGGTACGACGGTAACACCGGGGAGCTGTTTTTT.

J is TRBJ2-1 and V is TRBV5-1; 11 bases map to TRBD2. CDR3 length: 16 amino acids. The germline gives CDR1 SGHRS, CDR2 YFSETQ. Trimming took 0 bases from V and 9 from J; bases not matched to a gene: 8. The CDR3 loop reads CASSLASGGLSGEQFF. CDR3 DNA sequence: TGCGCCAGCAGCTTGGCTAGCGGGGGGCTTTCGGGTGAGCAGTTCTTC.

This clonotype appeared once. The chain joins TRBV6-5 to TRBJ2-2, with no clear D. Germline V gene sequence: CDR1 MNHEY, CDR2 SVGAGI. This CDR3 contains 14 residues. Deletions cut 4 bases from V and 6 bases from J, with 12 bases between. CDR3 sequence: CASSFTRWSGELFF. Here the CDR3 DNA reads TGTGCCAGCAGTTTCACCCGGTGGTCCGGGGAGCTGTTTTTT.

The chain carries TRBV7-9 and TRBJ2-3; 9 nucleotides line up with TRBD1. This CDR3 has 16 amino acids. V shed 5 bases and J 5 bases; nucleotides not matched to a gene: 11. Germline CDR1 and CDR2: SEHNR and FQNEAQ (reference sequence). CDR3 nucleotides: TGTGCCAGCAGCCCGGGACCCGGACAGGGGATAGATACGCAGTATTTT. This gives the protein CASSPGPGQGIDTQYF.

The table lists this clonotype with many counts. The chain employs TRBV27 and TRBJ2-3; D not certain. The germline CDR1 and CDR2 sequences are MNHEY and SMNVEV (reference sequence). The V end was cut by 7 bases, the J end by 0 bases, with 5 bases between. The length of the CDR3 is 12 residues. The CDR3 DNA reads as TGTGCCAGCACATCCAGCACAGATACGCAGTATTTT. This gives the protein CASTSSTDTQYF.

The genes are TRBV9 and TRBJ2-6, with a possible D match to TRBD1 (5 bases). Trimming shortened V by 3 bases and J by 0 bases, and 13 bases separated the two germline ends. The CDR3 runs 17 residues. From germline, CDR1 is SGDLS and CDR2 YYNGEE. The CDR3 DNA reads TGTGCCAGCAGCGCCGGACAACCCGCCTCTGGGGCCAACGTCCTGACTTTC. It is translated as CASSAGQPASGANVLTF.

The gene calls are TRBV11-3 and TRBJ2-7; D remains unclear. Germline assignment: CDR1 SGHNT and CDR2 YENEEA. CDR3 length equals 12 residues. V lost 5 bases to trimming and J lost 5 bases, with 10 bases between them. CDR3 DNA sequence: TGTGCCAGCAGCACATTCGAGGACGAGCAGTACTTC. It encodes CASSTFEDEQYF.

This clonotype was recorded a few times. The chain couples TRBV24-1 to TRBJ2-7; D is uncertain. Germline CDR1 reads KGHDR; CDR2 reads SFDVKD. This CDR3 comprises 14 residues. The V end lost 4 bases, the J end lost 3 bases, and 12 bases lay between the germline ends. The CDR3 region has the DNA TGTGCCACCAGTGACTCGGAAAAGATCTACGAGCAGTACTTC. Translation: CATSDSEKIYEQYF.

This clonotype was counted between two and nine times. V usage is TRBV5-6 and J usage is TRBJ2-3; D not resolved. Germline CDR1 SGHDT, CDR2 YYEEEE. This CDR3 is built from 16 residues. Trimming left V 1 base short and J 2 bases short, with 14 bases between. The CDR3 coding sequence is TGTGCCAGCAGCTTGCTCTCACTACGATTCACAGATACGCAGTATTTT. Encoded protein: CASSLLSLRFTDTQYF.

The chain carries TRBV5-1 and TRBJ1-2; 9 bases align to TRBD1. V trimming: 3 bases; J trimming: 4 bases; junction bases outside the gene matches: 7. The CDR3 totals 15 residues. Germline-derived CDR1 and CDR2 are SGHRS and YFSETQ. The CDR3 DNA reads as TGCGCCAGCAGCTGTAACAGGGGGCGTCCCTATGGCTACACCTTC. Its protein product is CASSCNRGRPYGYTF.

This chain joins TRBV7-2 and TRBJ2-5, with a weak D call TRBD2 (5 bases). This CDR3 is 15 amino acids long. Germline V CDR1 and CDR2: SGHTA, FQGNSA. V dropped 1 base and J dropped 3 bases, with 12 bases sitting between them. CDR3 region: CASSLDSGIEETQYF. The CDR3 DNA reads TGTGCCAGCAGCTTAGATTCCGGGATAGAAGAGACCCAGTACTTC.